The 31 T cell receptor beta chains reported below all come from one sample, sequenced in a study of CD8 T cells in Susac syndrome. Reverse transcription of roughly 0.5 to 1 ug RNA used random hexamers. Each CDR3 protein gets one entry after TCRdb re-called the immunoSEQ multiplex PCR reads with MiXCR. The sample gives roughly 140,000 distinct CDR3 sequences, around 95% of which show up once; under 0.15% is in the top ten. What was sequenced was CD8+ T cells from PBMCs. These receptors were taken from a human donor with multiple sclerosis.

V usage is TRBV20-1 and J usage is TRBJ1-5; no clear D gene. The CDR3 consists of 14 residues. Trimming shortened V by 6 bases and J by 3 bases, and 15 bases separated the two germline ends. The germline V gene has CDR1 DFQATT and CDR2 SNEGSKA (reference sequence). The chain's CDR3 is CSAPTTGDNQPQHF. The CDR3, as DNA: TGCAGTGCACCAACGACCGGAGACAATCAGCCCCAGCATTTT.

The J gene is TRBJ2-3, the V gene TRBV27; D unclear. V lost 9 bases and J lost 6, with 16 bases in between. Germline V gene data show CDR1 as MNHEY and CDR2 as SMNVEV (reference sequence). CDR3 length: 13 residues. The CDR3, as DNA: TGTGCCAGTTCGAACTATTTGGGGGATACGCAGTATTTT. Protein product: CASSNYLGDTQYF.

The CDR3 here is CATSRGVDPYTDTQYF. The CDR3, as DNA: TGTGCCACCAGCAGGGGGGTGGACCCTTACACAGATACGCAGTATTTT. The chain is built from TRBV15 and TRBJ2-3, with D possibly called TRBD1 or TRBD2 (5 bases each). This CDR3 region has 16 residues. CDR1 LNHNV and CDR2 YYDKDF come from the germline V gene (reference sequence). V lost 3 bases and J 2 bases, leaving 15 bases between the germline ends.

V and J are TRBV9 and TRBJ1-1, with D maybe TRBD1 (5 bases). Trimming took off 3 bases at V and 3 bases at J, with 9 bases between the two ends. The CDR3 loop spans 13 amino acids. Germline CDR1 SGDLS, CDR2 YYNGEE. The CDR3 reads CASSAAGDTEAFF. The CDR3 DNA follows: TGTGCCAGCAGCGCCGCGGGGGACACTGAAGCTTTCTTT.

The J gene is TRBJ1-2, the V gene TRBV20-1, with 9 bases that match TRBD1. CDR1 DFQATT and CDR2 SNEGSKA come from the germline V gene (reference sequence). V lost 5 bases, J lost 6 bases, and 7 bases stayed unmatched. The CDR3 has 13 amino acids. The CDR3 bases are TGCAGTGCTGACCGGGACAGGGAGGATGGCTACACCTTC. Protein product: CSADRDREDGYTF.

The V and J genes are TRBV20-1 and TRBJ2-3; the match to TRBD1 covers 7 bases. The CDR3 contains 19 residues. The junction had 19 bases not matched to a gene; V was cut back by 1 base and J by 3 bases. Germline V gene sequence: CDR1 DFQATT, CDR2 SNEGSKA (reference sequence). The CDR3 DNA sequence: TGCAGTGCTAGAGGGACGTTACGAGAGGGGGCAGAAGGGACAGATACGCAGTATTTT. Residues: CSARGTLREGAEGTDTQYF.

J is TRBJ2-6 and V is TRBV27; no clear D. Trimming stripped 8 bases from V and 4 bases from J, with 3 bases between. CDR1 and CDR2 (germline): MNHEY, SMNVEV (reference sequence). CDR3 length equals 11 residues. In DNA form, the CDR3 reads TGTGCCAGCCGAGGGGCCAACGTCCTGACTTTC. The encoded protein is CASRGANVLTF.

This sequence joins TRBV7-9 and TRBJ2-3, with 8 bases fitting TRBD1. The CDR3 is made up of 16 amino acids. The V segment lost 10 bases and the J segment 2 bases; nucleotides outside the gene matches: 14. The germline CDR1 and CDR2 sequences are SEHNR and FQNEAQ (reference sequence). CDR3 residues: CAIKTLGQELTDTQYF. CDR3 DNA sequence: TGTGCCATCAAGACCCTGGGACAGGAACTCACAGATACGCAGTATTTT. Full variable domain (rest looked up from reference TRBV7-9 and TRBJ2-3): DTGVSQNPRHKITKRGQNVTFRCDPISEHNRLYWYRQTLGQGPEFLTYFQNEAQLEKSRLLSDRFSAERPKGSFSTLEIQRTEQGDSAMYLCAIKTLGQELTDTQYFGPGTRLTVL.

The CDR3: CASSPGTHEQYF. CDR3 bases: TGTGCCAGCAGTCCCGGGACTCACGAGCAGTACTTC. The genes are TRBV12-3 or TRBV12-4 and TRBJ2-7, with a weak D call TRBD2 (6 bases). The V and J ends lost 5 bases and 5 bases respectively, with 10 bases between them. This CDR3 spans 12 amino acids.

The chain recombines TRBV2 with TRBJ1-2; D is perhaps TRBD1 (5 bases). With 6 bases removed from V and 0 bases from J, the gap between germline ends came to 14 bases. Germline loops: CDR1 SNHLY, CDR2 FYNNEI. The CDR3 runs 15 residues. The CDR3 nucleotides are TGTGCCAGCAGCGCCGGGCAGGGAGCTAACTATGGCTACACCTTC. Protein sequence: CASSAGQGANYGYTF.

CDR3 sequence reads: CATSPSGYNEQFF. The CDR3 DNA follows: TGTGCCACCAGTCCGAGTGGATACAATGAGCAGTTCTTC. V usage is TRBV24-1 and J usage is TRBJ2-1; D call uncertain. The germline V gene has CDR1 KGHDR and CDR2 SFDVKD. V was shortened by 6 bases and J by 4 bases, with 9 bases between the two germline ends. This CDR3 has 13 amino acids.

This rearrangement joins TRBV12-5 to TRBJ1-5; D call uncertain. CDR3 length: 14 amino acids. Germline V CDR1 and CDR2: LGHNT, FRNRAP. The V and J ends lost 1 base and 2 bases respectively, with 6 bases between them. The CDR3 region has the DNA TGTGCTAGTGGTTTGGACCGGGGCAATCAGCCCCAGCATTTT. Its protein product is CASGLDRGNQPQHF. The whole variable domain, remainder taken from reference TRBV12-5 and TRBJ1-5, is DARVTQTPRHKVTEMGQEVTMRCQPILGHNTVFWYRQTMMQGLELLAYFRNRAPLDDSGMPKDRFSAEMPDATLATLKIQPSEPRDSAVYFCASGLDRGNQPQHFGDGTRLSIL.

J is TRBJ2-5 and V is TRBV4-1; D gene ambiguous. The CDR3 loop spans 12 amino acids. CDR1 MGHRA and CDR2 YSYEKL come from the germline V gene. V lost 0 bases and J 3 bases, leaving 2 bases between the germline ends. The CDR3 nucleotides are TGCGCCAGCAGCCAAGATGAAGAGACCCAGTACTTC. Its translation: CASSQDEETQYF.

This chain uses TRBV10-3 with TRBJ1-1; 7 nucleotides line up with TRBD1. Trimming removed 0 bases from V and 0 bases from J; junction bases left unmatched: 1. Per the germline V gene, CDR1 is ENHRY and CDR2 is SYGVKD. CDR3 length: 15 residues. The CDR3 sequence is CAISESTGMNTEAFF. The CDR3 nucleotides are TGTGCCATCAGTGAGTCGACAGGGATGAACACTGAAGCTTTCTTT.

The chain recombines TRBV3-1 with TRBJ2-3; D possibly corresponds to TRBD1 (5 bases). Germline V gives CDR1 LGHDT, CDR2 YNNKEL (reference sequence). This CDR3 region has 14 residues. V lost 8 bases to trimming and J lost 4 bases, with 16 bases between them. CDR3 protein: CASGSGQGADTQYF. The CDR3 bases are TGTGCCAGCGGATCAGGTCAAGGGGCAGATACGCAGTATTTT.

This clonotype was observed a handful of times. This sequence joins TRBV5-4 and TRBJ1-3; a possible D gene is TRBD1 (5 bases). V lost 7 bases and J 0 bases, leaving 8 bases between the germline ends. Germline-derived CDR1 and CDR2 are SGHNT and YYREEE (reference sequence). This CDR3 contains 13 residues. The DNA for the CDR3 is TGTGCCAGCCGGGGGGTCTCTGGAAACACCATATATTTT. Protein sequence: CASRGVSGNTIYF.

The rearrangement links TRBV9 to TRBJ1-3; D unresolved. V lost 4 bases, J lost 1 base, and 12 bases lay in between. CDR1 and CDR2 from the germline V gene are SGDLS and YYNGEE. The CDR3 spans 15 residues. CDR3 loop: CASSPHSSSGNTIYF. DNA for the CDR3: TGTGCCAGCAGCCCACACAGTAGTTCTGGAAACACCATATATTTT.

V and J are TRBV27 and TRBJ1-1, with unresolved D. The CDR3 is 15 residues long. CDR1 and CDR2 (germline): MNHEY, SMNVEV (reference sequence). Trimming cost V 5 bases and J 2 bases, with 15 bases left between them. CDR3 sequence reads: CASSTRSGINTEAFF. CDR3 DNA: TGTGCCAGCAGTACCCGATCGGGGATAAACACTGAAGCTTTCTTT.

The chain links TRBV7-9 to TRBJ2-1, with a tentative D call TRBD2 (6 bases). Between the trimmed V and J ends, which lost 6 bases and 8 bases, there was a span of 17 bases. CDR1 is SEHNR, CDR2 FQNEAQ, per germline (reference sequence). The CDR3 has 14 amino acids. Here the CDR3 DNA reads TGTGCCAGCAGTCCGGGGGTGGCAGGCCATGAGCAGTTCTTC. This translates into CASSPGVAGHEQFF.

This chain joins TRBV25-1 and TRBJ1-6; the match to TRBD1 covers 8 bases. This CDR3 contains 16 residues. Germline-derived CDR1 and CDR2 are MGHDK and SYGVNS. The V gene end was trimmed by 2 bases and the J gene end by 7 bases; junction bases not matched to a gene: 7. The CDR3 loop reads CASSEPWDRRNSPLHF. The CDR3 bases are TGTGCCAGCAGTGAACCCTGGGACAGGAGGAATTCACCCCTCCACTTT.

This rearrangement joins TRBV27 to TRBJ1-2, with 7 positions matching TRBD1. With 2 bases clipped from V and 2 bases from J, the junction kept 5 bases outside the gene matches. The germline CDR1 and CDR2 sequences are MNHEY and SMNVEV (reference sequence). CDR3 size: 15 residues. The CDR3 DNA is TGTGCCAGCAGTTTAGGGGGACAGCGGAACTATGGCTACACCTTC. Its protein is CASSLGGQRNYGYTF.

The chain is built from TRBV28 and TRBJ1-5; 7 bases line up with TRBD1. Trimming cost V 4 bases and J 5 bases; bases outside gene matches: 8. This CDR3 spans 15 amino acids. Per the germline V gene, CDR1 is MDHEN and CDR2 is SYDVKM. The CDR3 loop reads CASSYRTGGDQPQHF. For the CDR3, the DNA is TGTGCCAGCAGTTACCGGACAGGCGGGGATCAGCCCCAGCATTTT.

The DNA of the CDR3 is TGCAGTGCTAGAGATCACAGCGAATCCGGCTCCTACGAGCAGTACTTC. This translates into CSARDHSESGSYEQYF. This chain joins TRBV20-1 and TRBJ2-7; D is uncertain. Trimming cost V 0 bases and J 0 bases, with 15 bases left between them. Germline lookup yields CDR1 DFQATT and CDR2 SNEGSKA (reference sequence). The CDR3 runs to 16 residues.

J is TRBJ1-2 and V is TRBV29-1; D gene unclear. Germline V lookup: CDR1 SQVTM, CDR2 ANQGSEA. V lost 4 bases to trimming and J lost 6 bases, with 6 bases between them. The CDR3 sequence is 10 residues long. CDR3 in DNA: TGCAGCGTTGTTGGGGATGGCTACACCTTC. This encodes CSVVGDGYTF.

The gene calls are TRBV10-2 and TRBJ2-7, with D maybe TRBD2 (7 bases). The V and J ends lost 5 bases and 2 bases respectively, with 13 bases between them. Germline CDR1 and CDR2: WSHSY and SAAADI. CDR3 size: 14 residues. CDR3: CASSTGGPTYEQYV. The CDR3 DNA reads as TGCGCCAGCAGTACGGGGGGCCCAACCTACGAGCAGTACGTC.

The gene calls are TRBV13 and TRBJ2-7; D remains ambiguous. The CDR3 spans 17 residues. CDR1 and CDR2 from the germline V gene are PRHDT and FYEKMQ (reference sequence). V was shortened by 1 base and J by 3 bases, with 19 bases between the two germline ends. CDR3 coding DNA: TGTGCCAGCAGCTTAGTAGCCGGGTCACCCATCCTCTACGAGCAGTACTTC. This codes for CASSLVAGSPILYEQYF.

This clonotype was recorded only once. In DNA, the CDR3 is TGTGCCTTGGGTAGAGGGGATTCTGAAGCTTTCTTT. It specifies CALGRGDSEAFF. This rearrangement joins TRBV30 to TRBJ1-1; possibly TRBD1 for D (5 bases). From germline, CDR1 is GTSNPN and CDR2 SVGIG (reference sequence). This CDR3 is 12 amino acids long. V lost 7 bases and J 6 bases, leaving 15 bases between the germline ends.

The CDR3, as DNA: TGTGCCTGGGCCGGGACAGGGTCGAACTCTGGGGCCAACGTCCTGACTTTC. Translating gives CAWAGTGSNSGANVLTF. This chain connects TRBV30 to TRBJ2-6, with TRBD1 identical over 9 bases. Per germline, CDR1 GTSNPN and CDR2 SVGIG (reference sequence). V lost 5 bases, J lost 0 bases, and 8 bases stayed unmatched. The CDR3 has 17 residues.

This chain connects TRBV29-1 to TRBJ2-7; a weak D match, TRBD1 (6 bases). Germline V gene sequence: CDR1 SQVTM, CDR2 ANQGSEA. Trimming shortened V by 1 base and J by 2 bases, and 12 bases separated the two germline ends. This CDR3 has 14 amino acids. CDR3 sequence: CSVEADRSPYEQYF. DNA for the CDR3: TGCAGCGTTGAAGCGGACAGAAGCCCCTACGAGCAGTACTTC.

The V and J genes are TRBV7-9 and TRBJ1-6; D call uncertain. V was shortened by 5 bases and J by 7 bases, with 12 bases between the two germline ends. CDR1 SEHNR and CDR2 FQNEAQ come from the germline V gene (reference sequence). CDR3 length equals 14 residues. The CDR3 here is CASSGASENSPLHF. CDR3 sequence (DNA): TGTGCCAGCAGCGGAGCCAGTGAAAATTCACCCCTCCACTTT.

The gene calls are TRBV30 and TRBJ1-1; D not certain. The germline V gene encodes CDR1 GTSNPN and CDR2 SVGIG (reference sequence). The V end lost 1 base, the J end lost 5 bases, and 11 bases lay between the germline ends. This CDR3 comprises 13 residues. The CDR3 reads CAWSDGGGTEAFF. CDR3 bases: TGTGCCTGGAGTGATGGAGGAGGAACTGAAGCTTTCTTT.